The clone carrying this T cell receptor (beta chain) was seen at least ten times. The sample belongs to a study of T-cell reconstitution after alpha-beta-depleted transplantation in children. Germline loops: CDR1 SGHTA, CDR2 FQGTGA. This CDR3 has 14 amino acids. Deletions cut 5 bases from V and 5 bases from J, with 13 bases between. Library preparation (for TCRbeta) was performed with unique molecular identifiers. TCRdb fed the PCR reads into MiXCR, producing one record per CDR3 protein. The data contain roughly 500,000 distinct CDR3 sequences, approximately 13% of them seen just once; the ten biggest clones take up about 5.4%.

The J gene is TRBJ2-1, the V gene TRBV7-3, with D unclear. The sequence came from a human donor who donated a stem cell graft to a child with combined immunodeficiency. The sample consisted of PBMCs from the stem cell graft donor, taken from the stem cell graft. CDR3 sequence (DNA): TGTGCCAGCAGCATGGGCCTGCCGCACAATGAGCAGTTCTTC. Protein sequence: CASSMGLPHNEQFF.